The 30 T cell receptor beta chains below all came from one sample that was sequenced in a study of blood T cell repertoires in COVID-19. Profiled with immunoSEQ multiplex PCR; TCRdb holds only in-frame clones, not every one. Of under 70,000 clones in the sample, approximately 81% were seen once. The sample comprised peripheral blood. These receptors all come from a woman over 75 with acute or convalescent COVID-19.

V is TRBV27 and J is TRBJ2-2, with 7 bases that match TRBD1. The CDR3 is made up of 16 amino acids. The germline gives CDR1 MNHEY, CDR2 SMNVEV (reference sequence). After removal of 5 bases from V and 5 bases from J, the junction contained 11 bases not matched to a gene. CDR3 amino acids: CASSARQGVPTGELFF. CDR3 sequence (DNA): TGTGCCAGCAGTGCACGACAGGGCGTCCCGACCGGGGAGCTGTTTTTT.

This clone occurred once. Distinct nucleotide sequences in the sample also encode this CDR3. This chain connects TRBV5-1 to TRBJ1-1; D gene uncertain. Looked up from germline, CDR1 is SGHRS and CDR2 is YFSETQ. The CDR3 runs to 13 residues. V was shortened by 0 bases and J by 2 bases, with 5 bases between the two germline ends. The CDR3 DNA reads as TGCGCCAGCAGCTTGGGACTTAACACTGAAGCTTTCTTT. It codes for CASSLGLNTEAFF.

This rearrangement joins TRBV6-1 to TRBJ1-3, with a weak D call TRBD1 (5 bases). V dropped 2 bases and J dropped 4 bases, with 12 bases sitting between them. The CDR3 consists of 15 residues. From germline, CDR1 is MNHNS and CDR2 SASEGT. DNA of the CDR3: TGTGCCAGCAGTGAAATTTCGGGGGTCGGAAACACCATATATTTT. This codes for CASSEISGVGNTIYF.

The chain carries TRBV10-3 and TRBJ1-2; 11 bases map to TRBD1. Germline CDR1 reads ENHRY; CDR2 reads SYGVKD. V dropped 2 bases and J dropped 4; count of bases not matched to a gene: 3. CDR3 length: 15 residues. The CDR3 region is CAISETGTGGYGYTF. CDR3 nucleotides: TGTGCCATCAGTGAGACTGGGACAGGGGGCTATGGCTACACCTTC.

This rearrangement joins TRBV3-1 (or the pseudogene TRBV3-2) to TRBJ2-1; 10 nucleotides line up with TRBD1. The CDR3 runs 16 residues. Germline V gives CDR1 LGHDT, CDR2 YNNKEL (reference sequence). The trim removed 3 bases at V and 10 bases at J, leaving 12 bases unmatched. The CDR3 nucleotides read TGTGCCAGCAGCCACACCGGGACAGGGGCCCTCAGGGAGCAGTTCTTC. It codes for CASSHTGTGALREQFF.

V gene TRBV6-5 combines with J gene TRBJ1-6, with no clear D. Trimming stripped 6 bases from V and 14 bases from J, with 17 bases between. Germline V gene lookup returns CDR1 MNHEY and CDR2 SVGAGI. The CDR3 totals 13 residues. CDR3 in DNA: TGTGCCAGCAGATGGCCAGAGGGTAGGGCCCTCCACTTT. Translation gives CASRWPEGRALHF.

CDR3 sequence (DNA): TGTGCCAGCAGCGTAGCTTCGGATTCACCCCTCCACTTT. It encodes CASSVASDSPLHF. The rearrangement uses TRBV9 and TRBJ1-6; D is unclear. In germline, CDR1 is SGDLS, CDR2 YYNGEE. CDR3 length equals 13 residues. Trimming took off 0 bases at V and 8 bases at J, with 6 bases between the two ends.

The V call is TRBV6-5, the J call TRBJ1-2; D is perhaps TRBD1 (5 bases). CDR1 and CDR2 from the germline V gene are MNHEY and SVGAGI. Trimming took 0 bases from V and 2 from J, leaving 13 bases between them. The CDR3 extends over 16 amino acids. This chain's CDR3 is CASSYSGRGVNYGYTF. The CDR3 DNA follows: TGTGCCAGCAGTTACTCGGGCCGGGGGGTAAACTATGGCTACACCTTC.

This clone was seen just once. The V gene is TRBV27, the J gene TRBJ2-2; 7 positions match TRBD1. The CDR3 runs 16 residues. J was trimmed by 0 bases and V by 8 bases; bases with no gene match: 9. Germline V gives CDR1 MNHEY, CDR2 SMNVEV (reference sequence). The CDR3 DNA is TGTGCCAGCGGGGAACTAGGGACAGCGAACACCGGGGAGCTGTTTTTT. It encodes CASGELGTANTGELFF.

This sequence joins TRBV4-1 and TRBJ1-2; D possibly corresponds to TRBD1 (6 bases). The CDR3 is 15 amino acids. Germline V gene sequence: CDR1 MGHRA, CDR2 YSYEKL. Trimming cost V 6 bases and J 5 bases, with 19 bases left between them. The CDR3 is CASRQPTGKGYGYTF. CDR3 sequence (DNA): TGCGCCAGCAGGCAACCAACAGGGAAAGGGTATGGCTACACCTTC.

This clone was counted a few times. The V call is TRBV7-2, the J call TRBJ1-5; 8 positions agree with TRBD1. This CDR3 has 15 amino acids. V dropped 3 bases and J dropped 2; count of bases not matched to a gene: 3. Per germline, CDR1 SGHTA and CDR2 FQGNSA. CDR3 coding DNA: TGTGCCAGCAGCTTCATGGGACAGGGCAATCAGCCCCAGCATTTT. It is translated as CASSFMGQGNQPQHF.

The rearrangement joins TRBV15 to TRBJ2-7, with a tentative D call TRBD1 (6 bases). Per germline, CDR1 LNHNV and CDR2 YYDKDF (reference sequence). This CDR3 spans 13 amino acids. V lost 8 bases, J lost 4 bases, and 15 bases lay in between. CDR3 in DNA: TGTGCCACCCGAGAGACAGGAATTTACGAGCAGTACTTC. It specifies CATRETGIYEQYF.

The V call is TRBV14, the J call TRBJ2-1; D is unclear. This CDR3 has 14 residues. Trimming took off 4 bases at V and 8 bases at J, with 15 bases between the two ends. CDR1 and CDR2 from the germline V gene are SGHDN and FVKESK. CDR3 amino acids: CASSRYFMGDEQFF. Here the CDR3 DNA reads TGTGCCAGCAGCCGGTATTTCATGGGCGATGAGCAGTTCTTC.

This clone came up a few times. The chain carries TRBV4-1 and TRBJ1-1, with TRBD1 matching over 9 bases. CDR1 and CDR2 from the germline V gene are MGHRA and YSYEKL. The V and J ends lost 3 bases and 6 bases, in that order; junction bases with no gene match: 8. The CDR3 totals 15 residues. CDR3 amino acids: CASSHPGTGYAEAFF. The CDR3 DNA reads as TGCGCCAGCAGCCACCCCGGGACAGGGTACGCTGAAGCTTTCTTT.

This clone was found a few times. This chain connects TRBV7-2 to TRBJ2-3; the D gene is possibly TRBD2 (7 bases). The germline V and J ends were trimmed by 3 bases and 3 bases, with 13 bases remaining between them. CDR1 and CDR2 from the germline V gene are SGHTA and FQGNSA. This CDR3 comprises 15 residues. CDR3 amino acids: CASSFRGGDTDTQYF. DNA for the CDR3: TGTGCCAGCAGCTTCCGAGGGGGGGATACAGATACGCAGTATTTT.

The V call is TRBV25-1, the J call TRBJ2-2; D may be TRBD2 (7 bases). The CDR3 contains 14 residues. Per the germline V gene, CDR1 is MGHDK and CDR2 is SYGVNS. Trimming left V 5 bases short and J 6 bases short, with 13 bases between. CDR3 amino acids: CASSRGGDSGELFF. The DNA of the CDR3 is TGTGCCAGCAGTAGGGGGGGCGACTCCGGGGAGCTGTTTTTT.

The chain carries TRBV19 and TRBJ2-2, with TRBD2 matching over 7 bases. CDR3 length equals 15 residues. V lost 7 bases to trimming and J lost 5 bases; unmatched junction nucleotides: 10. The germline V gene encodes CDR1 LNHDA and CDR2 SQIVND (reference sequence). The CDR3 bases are TGTGCCAGTATAGCCGGCGGGGGTTGGACCGGGGAGCTGTTTTTT. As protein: CASIAGGGWTGELFF.

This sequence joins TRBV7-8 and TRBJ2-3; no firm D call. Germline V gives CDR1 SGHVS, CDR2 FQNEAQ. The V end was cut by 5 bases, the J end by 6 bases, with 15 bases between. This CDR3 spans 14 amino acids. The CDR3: CASSPAAVWDTQYF. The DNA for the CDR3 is TGTGCCAGCAGCCCGGCGGCTGTCTGGGATACGCAGTATTTT.

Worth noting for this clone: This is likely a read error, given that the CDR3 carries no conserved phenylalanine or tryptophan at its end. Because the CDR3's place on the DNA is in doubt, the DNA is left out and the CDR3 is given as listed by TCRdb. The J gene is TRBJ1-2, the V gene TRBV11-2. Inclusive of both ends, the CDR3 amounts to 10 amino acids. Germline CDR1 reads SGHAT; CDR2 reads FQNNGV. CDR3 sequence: CASSLDLAAL.

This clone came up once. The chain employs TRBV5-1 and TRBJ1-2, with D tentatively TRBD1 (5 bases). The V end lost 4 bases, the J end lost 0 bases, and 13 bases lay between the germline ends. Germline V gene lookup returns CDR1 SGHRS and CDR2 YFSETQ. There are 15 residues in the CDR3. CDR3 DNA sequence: TGCGCCAGCAGCCTGACGGGGGGGTCTAACTATGGCTACACCTTC. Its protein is CASSLTGGSNYGYTF.

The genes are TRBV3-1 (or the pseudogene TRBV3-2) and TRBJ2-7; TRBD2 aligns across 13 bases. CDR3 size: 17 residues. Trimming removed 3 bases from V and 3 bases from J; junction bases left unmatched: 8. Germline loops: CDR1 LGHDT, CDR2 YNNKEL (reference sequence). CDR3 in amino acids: CASSHAPTSGGFYEQYF. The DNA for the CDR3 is TGTGCCAGCAGCCATGCCCCGACTAGCGGGGGGTTCTACGAGCAGTACTTC.

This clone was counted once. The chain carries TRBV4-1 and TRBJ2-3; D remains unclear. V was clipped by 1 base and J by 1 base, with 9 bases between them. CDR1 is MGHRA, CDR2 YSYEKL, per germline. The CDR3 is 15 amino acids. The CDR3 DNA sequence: TGCGCCAGCAGCCAAGGCCTCCAGGGCACAGATACGCAGTATTTT. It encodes CASSQGLQGTDTQYF.

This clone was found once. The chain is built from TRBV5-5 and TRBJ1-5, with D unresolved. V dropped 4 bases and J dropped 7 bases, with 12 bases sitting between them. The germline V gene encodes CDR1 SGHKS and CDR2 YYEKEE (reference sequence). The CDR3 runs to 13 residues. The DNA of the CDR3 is TGTGCCAGCAGCCTGGATCACTTGCAGCCCCAGCATTTT. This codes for CASSLDHLQPQHF.

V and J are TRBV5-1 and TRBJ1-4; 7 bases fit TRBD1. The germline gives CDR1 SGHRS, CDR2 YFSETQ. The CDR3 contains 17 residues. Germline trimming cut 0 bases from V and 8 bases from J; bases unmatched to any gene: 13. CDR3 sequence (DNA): TGCGCCAGCAGCTTGGCCCAGTCCCCGAGGACAGGAGAAAAACTGTTTTTT. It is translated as CASSLAQSPRTGEKLFF.

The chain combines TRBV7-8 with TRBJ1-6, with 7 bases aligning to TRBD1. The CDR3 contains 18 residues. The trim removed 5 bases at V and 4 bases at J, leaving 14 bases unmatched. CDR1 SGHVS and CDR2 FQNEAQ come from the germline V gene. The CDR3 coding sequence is TGTGCCAGCAGCCCGACTGGACAGGTCCCGGGGTATAATTCACCCCTCCACTTT. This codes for CASSPTGQVPGYNSPLHF.

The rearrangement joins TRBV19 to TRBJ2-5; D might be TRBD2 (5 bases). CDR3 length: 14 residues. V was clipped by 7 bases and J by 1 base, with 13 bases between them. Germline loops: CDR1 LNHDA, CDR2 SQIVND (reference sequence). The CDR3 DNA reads TGTGCCAGTAACAATGGGAGTCCCCAAGAGACCCAGTACTTC. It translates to CASNNGSPQETQYF. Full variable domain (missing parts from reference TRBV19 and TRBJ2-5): DGGITQSPKYLFRKEGQNVTLSCEQNLNHDAMYWYRQDPGQGLRLIYYSQIVNDFQKGDIAEGYSVSREKKESFPLTVTSAQKNPTAFYLCASNNGSPQETQYFGPGTRLLVL.

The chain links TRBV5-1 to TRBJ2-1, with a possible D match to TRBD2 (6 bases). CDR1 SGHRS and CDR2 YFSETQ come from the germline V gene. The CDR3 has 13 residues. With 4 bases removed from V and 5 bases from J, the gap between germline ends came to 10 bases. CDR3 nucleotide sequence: TGCGCCAGCAGCCGGGACTTGAACAATGAGCAGTTCTTC. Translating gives CASSRDLNNEQFF.

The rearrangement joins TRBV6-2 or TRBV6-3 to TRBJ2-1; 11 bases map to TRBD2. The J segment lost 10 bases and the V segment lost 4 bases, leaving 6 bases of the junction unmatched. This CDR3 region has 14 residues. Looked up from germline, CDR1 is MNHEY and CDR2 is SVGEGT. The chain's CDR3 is CASSFSGGAREQFF. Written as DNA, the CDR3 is TGTGCCAGCAGTTTTAGCGGGGGGGCGAGAGAGCAGTTCTTC.

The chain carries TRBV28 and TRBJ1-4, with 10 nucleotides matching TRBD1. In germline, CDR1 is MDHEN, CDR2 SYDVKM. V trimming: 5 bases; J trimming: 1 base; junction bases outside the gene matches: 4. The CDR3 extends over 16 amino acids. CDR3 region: CASSRQGAGTNEKLFF. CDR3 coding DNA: TGTGCCAGCAGTCGACAGGGGGCAGGAACTAATGAAAAACTGTTTTTT.

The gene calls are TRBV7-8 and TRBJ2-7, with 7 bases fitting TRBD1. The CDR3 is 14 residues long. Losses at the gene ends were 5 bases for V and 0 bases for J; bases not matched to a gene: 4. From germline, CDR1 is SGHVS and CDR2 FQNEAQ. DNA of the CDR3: TGTGCCAGCAGCCTCAGGGACAGCTCCTACGAGCAGTACTTC. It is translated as CASSLRDSSYEQYF.